The 2 T cell receptor beta chains presented below share a single source sample, sequenced in a study of siplizumab effects on memory and regulatory T cells. This table comes from immunoSEQ multiplex PCR, and its TCRdb copy is limited to in-frame clones, with some not included. The sample has 95,000 to 100,000 clones; 80% to 95% are singletons. The sequenced sample was non-Treg CD4+ T cells sorted from blood. Receptors were obtained from a human donor in good health.

In its sample, this clone was seen once. The rearrangement joins TRBV13 to TRBJ1-1, with D perhaps matching TRBD1 (5 bases). Germline CDR1 PRHDT, CDR2 FYEKMQ (reference sequence). The CDR3 has 15 residues. The V end lost 1 base, the J end lost 0 bases, and 9 bases lay between the germline ends. In DNA form, the CDR3 reads TGTGCCAGCAGCTTAGATCGGGGGATGAACACTGAAGCTTTCTTT. Translation: CASSLDRGMNTEAFF.

The rearrangement uses TRBV25-1 and TRBJ2-3; 7 bases align to TRBD1. Looked up from germline, CDR1 is MGHDK and CDR2 is SYGVNS. CDR3 size: 14 residues. The ends lost 9 bases at V and 2 bases at J; junction bases unmatched: 8. The CDR3 region is CASGTALVTDTQYF. The CDR3, as DNA: TGTGCCAGTGGGACAGCACTCGTCACAGATACGCAGTATTTT. The variable domain in full, with the rest retrieved from reference TRBV25-1 and TRBJ2-3, is EADIYQTPRYLVIGTGKKITLECSQTMGHDKMYWYQQDPGMELHLIHYSYGVNSTEKGDLSSESTVSRIRTEHFPLTLESARPSHTSQYLCASGTALVTDTQYFGPGTRLTVL.